This T cell receptor beta chain was captured in a study of blood T cell repertoires in COVID-19 (dated by TCRdb to the early 2020s). Regarding the complete study: Samples from collaborators originated in the United States, Italy and Spain and spanned both the acute and convalescent phases of COVID-19. The samples were drawn from the first 160 participants of the ongoing ImmuneRACE study and from 1,254 subjects provided by 6 global collaborators. The repertoires were released in a freely available public database intended as a resource for research on the immune response to SARS-CoV-2. The dataset comprised deeply sampled blood TCRbeta repertoires from subjects exposed to, actively infected with, or recovered from COVID-19. Where HLA class I and class II types were available, the types were taken from metadata supplied by the sample provider, not from assay-based typing. The material from the prospective study consisted of cDNA or gDNA derived from T cells, B-cell-depleted T cells, or PBMCs. Sample metadata almost always included a de-identified subject ID, COVID-19 status, age in years and sex. The study at large found these results: The amount of clinical and demographic metadata varied by source and participant and was provided uncurated.

From the germline V gene, CDR1 is SGHTS and CDR2 is YDEGEE. Trimming costs V 0 bases and J 5 bases, and their ends lie 9 bases apart. The CDR3 runs 14 amino acids, cysteine and phenylalanine included. The retained sequence is limited to the CDR3, 42 bases, with the frame set at the first base. The immunoSEQ Assay, a bias-controlled multiplex PCR, was used to amplify TCRbeta CDR3 regions from genomic DNA. Per the source publication's procedure: Nucleated cell counts per sample were estimated from amplification of reference gene primers within the assay. Sequence reads were collapsed and filtered to measure the absolute abundance of every unique TCRbeta CDR3 rearrangement. Productive Simpson clonality was computed per sample as the square root of Simpson's diversity index over productive rearrangements. TCRdb provides this immuneACCESS table in a form limited to in-frame rearrangements. Some clones are lacking; in checked studies, under half of them reflect an unresolved V gene, and why the rest are absent is not known. The V and J calls and clone size come from that table; D and trimming were worked out from the DNA. This sample lists tens of thousands of clones; roughly 82% were detected once. The biggest ten clones account for 18% of the sample.

Collaborating institutions collected whole blood in K2EDTA tubes following their own protocols. For TCRbeta analysis, collaborators shipped samples as frozen whole blood, isolated PBMCs, or DNA extracted from either of those sample types. Comment on this clone: It lacks a known antigen. There are no base qualities to consult, and no much larger clone falls within one base.

Sequences were obtained from peripheral blood. This receptor chain uses TRBV5-8 and TRBJ1-5, with a weak D call of TRBD1 (6 bases match). The TCR originated in a human donor in a cohort sampled during active COVID-19. The DNA is TGTGCCAGCAGCTTGGGAGGGGGAGATCAGCCCCAGCATTTT. This sequence encodes CASSLGGGDQPQHF.